This T cell receptor (beta chain) originates from a study of post-analysis software for immune sequencing data. Overall study: Relapsing-remitting, secondary progressive and progressive-relapsing multiple sclerosis courses were included. Whole-study results and caveats: A significant reduction in normalized Chao1 diversity was observed in multiple sclerosis patients versus controls.

This clonotype came up a few times. Its antigen is unidentified. cDNA libraries for TCR beta contained unique molecular identifiers. Using its own MiXCR run on the PCR reads, TCRdb lists one record per CDR3 protein. The sample consists of a few hundred thousand distinct CDR3 sequences, approximately 37% of them appearing once. The source of this sequence is a girl aged 2 to 10 with multiple sclerosis. Sequencing used blood.

For the CDR3, the DNA is TGTGCCAGCAGTTTAGGCGGAGGGAATGGCTACACCTTC. Protein sequence: CASSLGGGNGYTF. The rearrangement uses TRBV12-3 or TRBV12-4 and TRBJ1-2; D gene unclear. The CDR3 loop spans 13 amino acids. Trimming left V 1 base short and J 6 bases short, with 9 bases between.